Shown below are 22 T cell receptor beta chains from a single sample sequenced in a study of shared clonotypes between healthy human individuals. Assay used: immunoSEQ multiplex PCR; TCRdb lists only in-frame clones, some missing. The sample has fewer than 2.5 million clones; roughly 93% are singletons. Sequences were obtained from naive CD4+ T cells from PBMCs. Indicated subset: CD45RA+ positively selected. The receptors stem from a man aged 18 to 30 in good health. Some clones in this sample may be carry-over from other donors' samples.

This chain uses TRBV29-1 with TRBJ2-7; D is perhaps TRBD1 (6 bases). Trimming shortened V by 5 bases and J by 1 base, and 9 bases separated the two germline ends. Germline V gives CDR1 SQVTM, CDR2 ANQGSEA. The CDR3 covers 12 residues. The CDR3 loop is CSVTTGSYEQYF. CDR3 DNA: TGCAGCGTTACTACAGGGTCCTACGAGCAGTACTTC.

J is TRBJ1-2 and V is TRBV28; D not resolved. The V gene's germline CDR1 is MDHEN and CDR2 SYDVKM. The CDR3 length is 11 residues. Trimming took 8 bases from V and 8 from J, leaving 12 bases between them. In DNA, the CDR3 is TGTGCCAGCGGATGGCCCTACGGCTACACCTTC. Translation gives CASGWPYGYTF.

This chain joins TRBV21-1 and TRBJ2-6. TRBV21-1 counts as a pseudogene. The CDR3 consists of 14 residues. The CDR3 loop is CASSPHRMANVLTF. In DNA, the CDR3 is TGTGCCAGCAGCCCTCATCGAATGGCCAACGTCCTGACTTTC.

This sequence joins TRBV5-1 and TRBJ2-3; 9 nucleotides agree with TRBD2. Germline values: CDR1 SGHRS, CDR2 YFSETQ. The CDR3 loop spans 19 amino acids. After removal of 0 bases from V and 2 bases from J, the junction contained 13 bases not matched to a gene. CDR3 residues: CASSLAALAGIPITDTQYF. The CDR3 DNA reads TGCGCCAGCAGCTTGGCCGCGCTAGCGGGGATTCCAATCACAGATACGCAGTATTTT.

A remark on this clone: Within the sample, other DNA sequences also encode this same CDR3. The V gene is TRBV28, the J gene TRBJ2-6; unclear D gene. Trimming cost V 2 bases and J 0 bases, with 5 bases left between them. Germline CDR1 is MDHEN and CDR2 is SYDVKM. The CDR3 length is 15 residues. For the CDR3, the DNA is TGTGCCAGCAGTTTACCGGGCTCTGGGGCCAACGTCCTGACTTTC. Translating gives CASSLPGSGANVLTF.

This chain uses TRBV10-3 with TRBJ2-2; D is uncertain. This CDR3 is built from 14 residues. V lost 0 bases, J lost 6 bases, and 8 bases lay in between. Germline V gene lookup returns CDR1 ENHRY and CDR2 SYGVKD. CDR3 in amino acids: CAISESWSSGELFF. The CDR3 DNA sequence: TGTGCCATCAGTGAGTCTTGGAGCTCCGGGGAGCTGTTTTTT.

V and J are TRBV6-1 and TRBJ1-5; 10 bases line up with TRBD1. The CDR3 loop spans 15 amino acids. V lost 8 bases, J lost 1 base, and 5 bases stayed unmatched. Germline values: CDR1 MNHNS, CDR2 SASEGT. CDR3 in amino acids: CASLDRGRSNQPQHF. CDR3 nucleotides: TGTGCCAGCCTCGACAGGGGGCGAAGCAATCAGCCCCAGCATTTT.

This rearrangement joins TRBV2 to TRBJ1-2, with D maybe TRBD1 (5 bases). The CDR3 is 15 residues long. V was shortened by 4 bases and J by 8 bases, with 20 bases between the two germline ends. Germline V gives CDR1 SNHLY, CDR2 FYNNEI. The CDR3 here is CASSVDRRGEGGYTF. The DNA of the CDR3 is TGTGCCAGCAGTGTGGATCGTAGGGGAGAAGGCGGCTACACCTTC.

V gene TRBV10-3 combines with J gene TRBJ1-4; weak D call: TRBD1 (6 bases). Germline V gene lookup returns CDR1 ENHRY and CDR2 SYGVKD. Trimming removed 10 bases from V and 5 bases from J, with 14 bases in between. The CDR3 runs 13 residues. DNA for the CDR3: TGTGCCACCGCGGACAGCCTCAATGAAAAACTGTTTTTT. Its translation: CATADSLNEKLFF.

This chain joins TRBV6-5 and TRBJ1-1; 8 positions agree with TRBD1. The CDR3 covers 14 residues. J was trimmed by 0 bases and V by 7 bases; bases with no gene match: 4. Per germline, CDR1 MNHEY and CDR2 SVGAGI. The CDR3 nucleotides are TGTGCCAGCATCAACAGGGGGGTGAACACTGAAGCTTTCTTT. Translating it yields CASINRGVNTEAFF.

The gene calls are TRBV27 and TRBJ2-2; D might be TRBD1 or TRBD2, each matching 5 bases. In germline, CDR1 is MNHEY, CDR2 SMNVEV (reference sequence). CDR3 length: 15 residues. V lost 6 bases, J lost 0 bases, and 11 bases lay in between. The CDR3 DNA reads TGTGCCAGCAGACCCGGGACGGCGAACACCGGGGAGCTGTTTTTT. As protein: CASRPGTANTGELFF.

V and J are TRBV6-1 and TRBJ2-7, with D perhaps TRBD1 or TRBD2 (8 bases each). The germline gives CDR1 MNHNS, CDR2 SASEGT. V lost 7 bases and J lost 7, with 23 bases in between. The CDR3 length is 15 residues. CDR3 amino acids: CASMPFDRGGGEQYF. The CDR3, as DNA: TGTGCCAGCATGCCCTTCGACAGGGGCGGGGGGGAGCAGTACTTC.

The J gene is TRBJ2-2, the V gene TRBV5-6; tentative D call: TRBD2 (5 bases). CDR3 length: 17 residues. V lost 2 bases to trimming and J lost 1 base, with 15 bases between them. In germline, CDR1 is SGHDT, CDR2 YYEEEE. Here the CDR3 DNA reads TGTGCCAGCAGCTTATTGGTGAGCGGCGGGAACACCGGGGAGCTGTTTTTT. Protein sequence: CASSLLVSGGNTGELFF.

The chain links TRBV10-2 to TRBJ1-5; TRBD1 matches at 7 bases. The CDR3 loop spans 16 amino acids. Trimming cost V 1 base and J 1 base; bases outside gene matches: 4. The germline V gene has CDR1 WSHSY and CDR2 SAAADI. CDR3 coding DNA: TGCGCCAGCAGTGAGTGGAAGGGGGCGAGCAATCAGCCCCAGCATTTT. It translates to CASSEWKGASNQPQHF.

In this sample, this clone turned up a few times. The same CDR3 can be traced to other DNA sequences in this sample. V is TRBV5-1 and J is TRBJ2-3; no reliable D call. Germline V CDR1 and CDR2: SGHRS, YFSETQ. The CDR3 loop spans 12 amino acids. Trimming shortened V by 1 base and J by 3 bases, and 3 bases separated the two germline ends. CDR3 loop: CASSLRTDTQYF. CDR3 DNA sequence: TGCGCCAGCAGCTTGAGGACAGATACGCAGTATTTT.

The V gene is TRBV19, the J gene TRBJ1-3; D is undetermined. Germline V gene sequence: CDR1 LNHDA, CDR2 SQIVND (reference sequence). This CDR3 is 16 amino acids long. Trimming took 1 base from V and 0 from J, leaving 10 bases between them. The CDR3 nucleotides are TGTGCCAGTAGTATAGTAGCAAGTCGCTCTGGAAACACCATATATTTT. It is translated as CASSIVASRSGNTIYF. Using reference TRBV19 and TRBJ1-3 for the parts outside the CDR3, the full variable domain is DGGITQSPKYLFRKEGQNVTLSCEQNLNHDAMYWYRQDPGQGLRLIYYSQIVNDFQKGDIAEGYSVSREKKESFPLTVTSAQKNPTAFYLCASSIVASRSGNTIYFGEGSWLTVV.

The chain is built from TRBV5-6 and TRBJ1-2; no definite D call. The CDR3 consists of 15 residues. The V end lost 0 bases, the J end lost 7 bases, and 16 bases lay between the germline ends. CDR1 and CDR2 (germline): SGHDT, YYEEEE. The CDR3 nucleotides read TGTGCCAGCAGCTTGGTCCCGGGGATAAGGGCTGGCTACACCTTC. Residues: CASSLVPGIRAGYTF.

The chain couples TRBV7-3 to TRBJ2-3, with 9 bases lining up with TRBD1. Trimming removed 1 base from V and 0 bases from J; junction bases left unmatched: 5. Germline V gene sequence: CDR1 SGHTA, CDR2 FQGTGA. The CDR3 length is 17 residues. This CDR3 is CASSLRGDRASTDTQYF. DNA of the CDR3: TGTGCCAGCAGCTTAAGAGGGGACAGGGCTAGCACAGATACGCAGTATTTT.

Comment on this clone: At one end the junction does not follow the germline gene, possibly because of a read error. The chain joins TRBV7-9 to TRBJ1-1; no clear D gene. Germline V gene data show CDR1 as SEHNR and CDR2 as FQNEAQ (reference sequence). CDR3 length equals 12 residues. The CDR3, as DNA: TGTGCCAGCAGCTTACCCCCATCTTTGGCGGCCTTT. Translation: CASSLPPSLAAF.

As to this clone: Other nucleotide sequences from this sample produce the same CDR3. The chain uses TRBV5-1 and TRBJ2-7; D perhaps matches TRBD2 (5 bases). The length of the CDR3 is 12 residues. The V gene's germline CDR1 is SGHRS and CDR2 YFSETQ. Deletions cut 5 bases from V and 5 bases from J, with 11 bases between. The CDR3 DNA follows: TGCGCCAGCAGTTCCACCGGGGACGAGCAGTACTTC. Translated: CASSSTGDEQYF.

With respect to this clone: An end of the junction differs from the germline gene, which may be a read error. The V gene is TRBV6-5, the J gene TRBJ2-4, with a possible D match to TRBD1 (6 bases). The CDR3 extends over 14 amino acids. Germline V gives CDR1 MNHEY, CDR2 SVGAGI. CDR3 sequence reads: CASSSQRDKDIQYF. DNA of the CDR3: TGTGCCAGCAGTTCCCAACGGGACAAAGACATTCAGTACTTC.

V is TRBV7-8 and J is TRBJ2-3; 8 bases line up with TRBD1. Germline CDR1 SGHVS, CDR2 FQNEAQ. The CDR3 sequence is 16 residues long. V lost 5 bases and J lost 3; bases outside the gene matches: 10. The CDR3 DNA is TGTGCCAGCAGCCTGCAGGGGGCCACACGGACAGATACGCAGTATTTT. Residues: CASSLQGATRTDTQYF. The whole variable domain, remainder taken from reference TRBV7-8 and TRBJ2-3, is GAGVSQSPRYKVAKRGQDVALRCDPISGHVSLFWYQQALGQGPEFLTYFQNEAQLDKSGLPSDRFFAERPEGSVSTLKIQRTQQEDSAVYLCASSLQGATRTDTQYFGPGTRLTVL.